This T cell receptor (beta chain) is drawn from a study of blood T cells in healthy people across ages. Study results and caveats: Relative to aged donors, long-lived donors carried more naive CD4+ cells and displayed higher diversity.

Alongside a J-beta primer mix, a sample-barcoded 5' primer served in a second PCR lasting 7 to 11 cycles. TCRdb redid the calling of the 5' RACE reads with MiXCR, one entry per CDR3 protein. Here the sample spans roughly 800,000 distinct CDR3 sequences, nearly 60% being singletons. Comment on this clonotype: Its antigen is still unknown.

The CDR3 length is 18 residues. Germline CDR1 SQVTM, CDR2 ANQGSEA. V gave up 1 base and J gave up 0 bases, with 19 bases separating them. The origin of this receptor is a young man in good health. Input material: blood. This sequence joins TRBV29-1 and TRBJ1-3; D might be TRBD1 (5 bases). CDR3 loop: CSVEVGHGTQLSGNTIYF. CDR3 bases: TGCAGCGTTGAAGTTGGCCACGGGACCCAACTCTCTGGAAACACCATATATTTT.